The 10 T cell receptor beta chains given below trace back to one sample, sequenced in a study of blood T cell repertoires in COVID-19 (dated by TCRdb to about 2020). Libraries were constructed by the immunoSEQ multiplex PCR assay. As stored in TCRdb, this immuneACCESS dataset retains in-frame rearrangements with V and J assigned. A fraction of the clones does not appear; measured against another copy, unresolved V genes explain less than half of the discrepancy, and the remainder lacks a known reason. For this sample the table gives 160,000 or so clones, of which 75% to 90% were detected only once. The top ten clones comprise roughly 3.5% of the sample. The sample consisted of PBMCs or T cells enriched from blood (not recorded which). The origin of the receptors is an older woman who had recovered from COVID-19.

This chain connects TRBV5-4 to TRBJ2-7; 8 bases match TRBD2. This CDR3 spans 16 amino acids. Per the germline V gene, CDR1 is SGHNT and CDR2 is YYREEE (reference sequence). Trimming at V came to 1 base and at J to 3 bases, leaving 9 bases not matched to a gene. The CDR3, as DNA: TGTGCCAGCAGCTTGTCCGGCGGGGGGCTAAACTACGAGCAGTACTTC. Amino acids: CASSLSGGGLNYEQYF.

The chain has TRBV7-2 and TRBJ2-3, with D uncertain. Germline-derived CDR1 and CDR2 are SGHTA and FQGNSA. The V end was cut by 5 bases, the J end by 1 base, with 13 bases between. This CDR3 region has 15 residues. For the CDR3, the DNA is TGTGCCAGCAGCCCCCGCAAAGCTGGCACAGATACGCAGTATTTT. Translated: CASSPRKAGTDTQYF.

This rearrangement joins TRBV19 to TRBJ1-2; TRBD1 might be the D (5 bases). V dropped 9 bases and J dropped 8 bases, with 22 bases sitting between them. The germline V gene encodes CDR1 LNHDA and CDR2 SQIVND (reference sequence). This CDR3 is 14 amino acids long. CDR3 residues: CASTNSGGVRGYTF. The CDR3 DNA is TGTGCCAGCACCAATTCCGGGGGGGTCCGAGGCTACACCTTC.

The rearrangement links TRBV12-5 to TRBJ2-1, with D perhaps TRBD2 (6 bases). Per the germline V gene, CDR1 is LGHNT and CDR2 is FRNRAP. The CDR3 has 15 residues. V lost 3 bases and J lost 1, with 10 bases in between. For the CDR3, the DNA is TGTGCTAGTGGTTTACGGGGGATATCCTACAATGAGCAGTTCTTC. Its translation is CASGLRGISYNEQFF.

This clone was seen more than once but under ten times. This sequence joins TRBV30 and TRBJ1-2; possibly TRBD1 for D (5 bases). CDR1 is GTSNPN, CDR2 SVGIG, per germline (reference sequence). This CDR3 has 13 amino acids. V lost 5 bases and J 3 bases, leaving 13 bases between the germline ends. CDR3 in DNA: TGTGCCTGGTCCCGGGGGTTCGACTATGGCTACACCTTC. Protein product: CAWSRGFDYGYTF. The full variable domain, with the rest looked up from reference TRBV30 and TRBJ1-2, is SQTIHQWPATLVQPVGSPLSLECTVEGTSNPNLYWYRQAAGRGLQLLFYSVGIGQISSEVPQNLSASRPQDRQFILSSKKLLLSDSGFYLCAWSRGFDYGYTFGSGTRLTVV.

This clone was detected only a few times. The chain carries TRBV18 and TRBJ1-6; unclear D gene. CDR3 length: 12 residues. The germline V and J ends were trimmed by 2 bases and 14 bases, with 10 bases remaining between them. The germline CDR1 and CDR2 sequences are KGHSH and LQKENI. DNA for the CDR3: TGTGCCAGCTCACCAGGGGTGGAGGCCCTCCACTTT. It encodes CASSPGVEALHF.

The rearrangement joins TRBV24-1 to TRBJ2-3; 12 bases fit TRBD1. The CDR3 is 14 residues long. Germline V gene data show CDR1 as KGHDR and CDR2 as SFDVKD. J gave up 6 bases and V 7 bases, and 4 bases lay outside the gene matches. The CDR3 nucleotides read TGTGCCACCAGCCCGGGACAGGGGGCCGATACGCAGTATTTT. Protein sequence: CATSPGQGADTQYF.

CDR3 sequence: CASSGVYYGYTF. DNA for the CDR3: TGTGCCAGCTCCGGGGTGTACTATGGCTACACCTTC. V is TRBV18 and J is TRBJ1-2; D gene unclear. The V end was cut by 6 bases, the J end by 3 bases, with 8 bases between. CDR3 length: 12 residues. Germline CDR1 is KGHSH and CDR2 is LQKENI.

The V and J genes are TRBV6-5 and TRBJ2-7, with TRBD2 identical over 8 bases. Losses at the gene ends were 11 bases for V and 4 bases for J; bases not matched to a gene: 13. CDR1 and CDR2 (germline): MNHEY, SVGAGI. This CDR3 has 14 amino acids. The CDR3 DNA sequence: TGTGCCGGTCGACGTAGCGGGGAGGGATACGAGCAGTACTTC. It yields the protein CAGRRSGEGYEQYF.

In nucleotides, the CDR3 is TGTGCCAGCTCCCTTGGAACAGGGACCTACAATGAGCAGTTCTTC. As protein: CASSLGTGTYNEQFF. The J gene is TRBJ2-1, the V gene TRBV18; tentative D call: TRBD1 (6 bases). The CDR3 has 15 residues. Germline V gene data show CDR1 as KGHSH and CDR2 as LQKENI. V lost 6 bases and J 2 bases, leaving 14 bases between the germline ends. Full variable domain (outside the CDR3, taken from reference TRBV18 and TRBJ2-1): NAGVMQNPRHLVRRRGQEARLRCSPMKGHSHVYWYRQLPEEGLKFMVYLQKENIIDESGMPKERFSAEFPKEGPSILRIQQVVRGDSAAYFCASSLGTGTYNEQFFGPGTRLTVL.